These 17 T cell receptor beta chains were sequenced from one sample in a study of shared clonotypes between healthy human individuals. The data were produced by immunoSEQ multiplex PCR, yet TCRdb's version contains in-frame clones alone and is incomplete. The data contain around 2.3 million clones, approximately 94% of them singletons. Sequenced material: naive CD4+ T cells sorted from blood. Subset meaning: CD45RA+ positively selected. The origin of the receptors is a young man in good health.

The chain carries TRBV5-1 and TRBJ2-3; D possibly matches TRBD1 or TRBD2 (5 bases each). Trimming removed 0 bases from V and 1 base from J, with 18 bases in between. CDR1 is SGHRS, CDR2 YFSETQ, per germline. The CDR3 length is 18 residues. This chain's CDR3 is CASSLATTERGRTDTQYF. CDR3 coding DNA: TGCGCCAGCAGCTTGGCAACGACAGAGAGGGGCCGCACAGATACGCAGTATTTT.

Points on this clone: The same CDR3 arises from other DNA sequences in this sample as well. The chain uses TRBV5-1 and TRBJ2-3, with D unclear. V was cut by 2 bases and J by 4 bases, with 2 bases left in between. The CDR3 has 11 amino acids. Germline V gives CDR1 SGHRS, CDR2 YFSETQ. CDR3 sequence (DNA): TGCGCCAGCAGCTTTGCAGATACGCAGTATTTT. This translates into CASSFADTQYF.

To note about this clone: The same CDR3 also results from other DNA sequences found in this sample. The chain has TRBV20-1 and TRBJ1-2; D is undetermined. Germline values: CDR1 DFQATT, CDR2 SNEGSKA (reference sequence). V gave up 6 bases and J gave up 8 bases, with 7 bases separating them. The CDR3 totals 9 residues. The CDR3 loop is CSAGIGYTF. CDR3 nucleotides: TGCAGTGCAGGGATCGGCTACACCTTC.

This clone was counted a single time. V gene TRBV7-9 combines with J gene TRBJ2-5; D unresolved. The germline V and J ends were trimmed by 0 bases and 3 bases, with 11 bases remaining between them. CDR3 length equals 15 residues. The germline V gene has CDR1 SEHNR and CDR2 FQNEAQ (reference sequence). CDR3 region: CASSLAPGSKETQYF. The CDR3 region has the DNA TGTGCCAGCAGCTTAGCCCCGGGCAGTAAAGAGACCCAGTACTTC.

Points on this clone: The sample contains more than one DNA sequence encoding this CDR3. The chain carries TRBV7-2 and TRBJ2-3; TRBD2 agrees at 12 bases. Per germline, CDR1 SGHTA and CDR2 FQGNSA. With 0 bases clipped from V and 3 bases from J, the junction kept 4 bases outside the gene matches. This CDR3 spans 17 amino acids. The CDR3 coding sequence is TGTGCCAGCAGCTTAGCAGGACTAGCGGGAAGGACAGATACGCAGTATTTT. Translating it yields CASSLAGLAGRTDTQYF.

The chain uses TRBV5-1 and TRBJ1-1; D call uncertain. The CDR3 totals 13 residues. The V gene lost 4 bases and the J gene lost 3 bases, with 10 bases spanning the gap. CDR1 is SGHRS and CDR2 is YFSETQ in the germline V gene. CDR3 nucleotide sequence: TGCGCCAGCAGCCAAATTACGGACACTGAAGCTTTCTTT. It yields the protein CASSQITDTEAFF.

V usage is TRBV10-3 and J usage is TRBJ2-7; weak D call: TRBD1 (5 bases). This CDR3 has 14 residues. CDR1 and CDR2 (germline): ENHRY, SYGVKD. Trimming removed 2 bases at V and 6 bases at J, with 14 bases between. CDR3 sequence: CAISEPQGLSEQYF. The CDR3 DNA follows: TGTGCCATCAGTGAGCCCCAGGGATTGTCCGAGCAGTACTTC.

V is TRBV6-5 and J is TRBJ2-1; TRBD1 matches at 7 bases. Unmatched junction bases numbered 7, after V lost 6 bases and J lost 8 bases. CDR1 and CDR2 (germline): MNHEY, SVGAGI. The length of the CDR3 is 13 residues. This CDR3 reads CASRTDREHEQFF. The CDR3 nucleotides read TGTGCCAGCAGGACCGACAGGGAACATGAGCAGTTCTTC.

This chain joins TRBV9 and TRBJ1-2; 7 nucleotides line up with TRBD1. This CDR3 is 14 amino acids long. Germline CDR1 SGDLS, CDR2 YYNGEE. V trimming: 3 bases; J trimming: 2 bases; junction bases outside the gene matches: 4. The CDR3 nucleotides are TGTGCCAGCAGCGAGAGGGACAGCAACTATGGCTACACCTTC. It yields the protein CASSERDSNYGYTF.

The CDR3 loop reads CASSPFYEQYF. CDR3 sequence (DNA): TGTGCCAGCTCTCCGTTCTACGAGCAGTACTTC. J is TRBJ2-7 and V is TRBV6-1; D unresolved. The CDR3 runs to 11 residues. Trimming left V 8 bases short and J 3 bases short, with 8 bases between. Per germline, CDR1 MNHNS and CDR2 SASEGT.

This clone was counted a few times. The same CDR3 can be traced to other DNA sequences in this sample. The CDR3 region is CAISEGEKLFF. DNA for the CDR3: TGTGCCATCAGTGAGGGGGAAAAACTGTTTTTT. The chain uses TRBV10-3 and TRBJ1-4; no firm D call. Germline V gene data show CDR1 as ENHRY and CDR2 as SYGVKD. V shed 2 bases and J shed 8 bases, with 3 bases lying between them. The CDR3 is 11 amino acids.

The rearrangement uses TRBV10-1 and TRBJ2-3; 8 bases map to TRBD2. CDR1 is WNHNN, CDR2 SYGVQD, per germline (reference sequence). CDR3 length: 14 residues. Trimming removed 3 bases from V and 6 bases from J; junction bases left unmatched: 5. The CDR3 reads CASSDPGGVDTQYF. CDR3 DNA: TGCGCCAGCAGTGATCCGGGGGGGGTTGATACGCAGTATTTT.

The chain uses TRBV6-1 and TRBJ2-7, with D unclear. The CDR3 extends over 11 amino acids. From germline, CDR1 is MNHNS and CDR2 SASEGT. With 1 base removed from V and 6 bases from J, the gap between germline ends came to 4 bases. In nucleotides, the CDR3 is TGTGCCAGCAGTGAAGTTTTCGAGCAGTACTTC. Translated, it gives CASSEVFEQYF.

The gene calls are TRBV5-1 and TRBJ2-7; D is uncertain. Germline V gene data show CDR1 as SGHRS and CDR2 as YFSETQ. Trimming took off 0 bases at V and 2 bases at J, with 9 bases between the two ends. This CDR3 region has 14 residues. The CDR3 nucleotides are TGCGCCAGCAGCTTGGAAAGGGCTGCCTACGAGCAGTACTTC. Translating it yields CASSLERAAYEQYF.

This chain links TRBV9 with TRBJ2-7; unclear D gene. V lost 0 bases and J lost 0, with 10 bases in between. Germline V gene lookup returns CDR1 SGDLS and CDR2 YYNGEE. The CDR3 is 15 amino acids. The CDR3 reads CASSVDIVSSYEQYF. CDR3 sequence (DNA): TGTGCCAGCAGCGTAGACATAGTAAGCTCCTACGAGCAGTACTTC.

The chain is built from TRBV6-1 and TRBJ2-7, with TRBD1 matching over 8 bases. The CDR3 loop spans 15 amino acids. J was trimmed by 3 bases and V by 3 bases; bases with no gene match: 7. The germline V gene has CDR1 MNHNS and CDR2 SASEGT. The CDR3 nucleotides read TGTGCCAGCAGTGATAGATCTGGGACAGGCTACGAGCAGTACTTC. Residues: CASSDRSGTGYEQYF.

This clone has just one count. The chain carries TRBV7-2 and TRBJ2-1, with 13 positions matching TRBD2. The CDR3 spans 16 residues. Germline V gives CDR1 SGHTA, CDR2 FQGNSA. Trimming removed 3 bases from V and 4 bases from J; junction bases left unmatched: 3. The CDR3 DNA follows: TGTGCCAGCAGCTTCACGGGACTAGCGGGATACAATGAGCAGTTCTTC. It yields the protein CASSFTGLAGYNEQFF. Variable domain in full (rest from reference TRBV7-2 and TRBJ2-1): GAGVSQSPSNKVTEKGKDVELRCDPISGHTALYWYRQSLGQGLEFLIYFQGNSAPDKSGLPSDRFSAERTGGSVSTLTIQRTQQEDSAVYLCASSFTGLAGYNEQFFGPGTRLTVL.